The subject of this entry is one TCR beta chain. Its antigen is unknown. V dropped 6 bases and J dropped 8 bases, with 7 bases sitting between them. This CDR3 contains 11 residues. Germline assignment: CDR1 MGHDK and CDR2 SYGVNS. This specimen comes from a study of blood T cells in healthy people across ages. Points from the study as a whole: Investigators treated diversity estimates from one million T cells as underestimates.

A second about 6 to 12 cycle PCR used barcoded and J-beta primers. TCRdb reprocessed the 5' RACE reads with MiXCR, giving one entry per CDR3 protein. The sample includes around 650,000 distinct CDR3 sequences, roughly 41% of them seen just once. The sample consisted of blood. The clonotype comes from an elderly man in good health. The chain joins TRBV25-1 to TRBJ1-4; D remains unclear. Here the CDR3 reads CASRSVEKLFF. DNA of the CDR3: TGTGCCAGCAGATCGGTCGAAAAACTGTTTTTT.